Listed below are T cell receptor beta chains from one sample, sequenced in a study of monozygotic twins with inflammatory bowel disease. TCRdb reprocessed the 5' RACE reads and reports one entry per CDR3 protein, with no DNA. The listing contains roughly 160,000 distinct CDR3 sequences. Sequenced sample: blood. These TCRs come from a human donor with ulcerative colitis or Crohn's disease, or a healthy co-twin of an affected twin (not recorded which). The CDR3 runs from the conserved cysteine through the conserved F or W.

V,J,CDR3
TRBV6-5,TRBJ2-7,CASSYLGGSTYEQYF
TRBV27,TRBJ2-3,CASSLIPSRMRTDTQYF
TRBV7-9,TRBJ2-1,CASSLKPGQGNNEQFF
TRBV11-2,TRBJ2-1,CASSFRTGVAGGAYNEQFF
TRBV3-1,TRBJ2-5,CASSHARDHQETQYF
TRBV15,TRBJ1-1,CATSRGQGNTEAFF
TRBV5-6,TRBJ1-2,CASSLFFPGTVGYGYTF
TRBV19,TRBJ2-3,CASNLGGTDTQYF
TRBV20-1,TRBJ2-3,CSAAYAGVSVYTQYF
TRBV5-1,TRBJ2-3,CASSRGAADTQYF
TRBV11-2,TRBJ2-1,CASSAPALTSGTTYNEQFF
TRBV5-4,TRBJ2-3,CASSFGGYTDTQYF
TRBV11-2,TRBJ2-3,CASSLEASRMDTQYF
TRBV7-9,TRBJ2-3,CASSSSPPSTDTQYF
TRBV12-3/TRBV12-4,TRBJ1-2,CASSLVLQTGTGGADYGYTF
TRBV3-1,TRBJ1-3,CASSQGRYSGNTIYF
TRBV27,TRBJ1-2,CASSITGQGLGYTF
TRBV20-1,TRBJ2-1,CSARDRWGDNHNEQFF
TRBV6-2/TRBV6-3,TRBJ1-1,CASAVPGGRRQIAFF
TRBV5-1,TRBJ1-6,CASSLAGAGFGSPLHF
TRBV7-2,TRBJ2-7,CASSPRFGTSGNNEQYF
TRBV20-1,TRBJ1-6,CSARLAGYNSPLHF
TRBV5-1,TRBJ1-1,CASSLRTGGGTEAFF
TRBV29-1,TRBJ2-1,CSAKGTGWSEQFF
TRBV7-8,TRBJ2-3,CASREAGTDTQYF
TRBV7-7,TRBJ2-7,CASSSGLAGERPYEQYF
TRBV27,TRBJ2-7,CASRGRRYEQYF
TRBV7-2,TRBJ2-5,CASSPFGSPARETQYF
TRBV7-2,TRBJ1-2,CASSLAEPDRRGGYTF
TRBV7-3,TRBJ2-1,CASSSGGNEQFF
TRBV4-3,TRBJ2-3,CASSQLLDSGTSTDTQYF
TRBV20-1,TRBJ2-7,CSARDLGSGRGYEQYF
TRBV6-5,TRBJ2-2,CASSPPRTGELFF
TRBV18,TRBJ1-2,CASSPLTQGYTF
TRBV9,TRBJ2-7,CASSRPGGSHEQYF
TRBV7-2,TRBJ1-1,CASSLGGWGLYTEAFF